A selection of T cell receptor beta chains follows, all from one sample in a study of identical twins. TCRdb passed the 5' RACE reads through MiXCR, listing each CDR3 protein once. The sample lists 240,000 or so distinct CDR3 sequences, about 10% seen once, with approximately 9.1% in the top ten. The sequencing sample was made of memory T cells sorted from blood. Receptors were obtained from a man over 45 in good health. CDR3s include the opening cysteine and the closing phenylalanine or tryptophan. D genes are given only for firm matches. Clone sizes are given selectively: once, few, many, or a class where the clone is expanded.

clone_size: few
j_call: TRBJ2-7
v_call: TRBV12-3/TRBV12-4
d_call: -
cdr3_nt: TGTGCCAGCAGTTTCTCCCCCAGGGGAGCAGTCTTTTCCTACGAGCAGTACTTC
cdr3_aa: CASSFSPRGAVFSYEQYF

clone_size: many
j_call: TRBJ2-6
v_call: TRBV29-1
d_call: -
cdr3_nt: TGCAGCGTTGCGGCTGGGGCCAACGTCCTGACTTTC
cdr3_aa: CSVAAGANVLTF

clone_size: -
j_call: TRBJ2-1
v_call: TRBV20-1
d_call: -
cdr3_nt: TGCAGTGCTATAACCCGCGACTTCTCCGATGAGCAGTTCTTC
cdr3_aa: CSAITRDFSDEQFF

clone_size: many
j_call: TRBJ2-1
v_call: TRBV6-1
d_call: TRBD2
cdr3_nt: TGTGCCAGCTGGGAGGGTTGGAATGAGCAGTTCTTC
cdr3_aa: CASWEGWNEQFF

clone_size: -
j_call: TRBJ1-6
v_call: TRBV4-3
d_call: -
cdr3_nt: TGCGCCAGCAGCCCCGACGTCCGGGCTATAAATTCACCCCTCCACTTT
cdr3_aa: CASSPDVRAINSPLHF

clone_size: many
j_call: TRBJ2-4
v_call: TRBV6-5
d_call: -
cdr3_nt: TGTGCCAGCAGTTCGAGTAACGTAGGAAACATTCAGTACTTC
cdr3_aa: CASSSSNVGNIQYF

clone_size: few
j_call: TRBJ1-5
v_call: TRBV5-6
d_call: -
cdr3_nt: TGTGCCAGCAGCCAAAAGGGGGTAAATCAGCCCCAGCATTTT
cdr3_aa: CASSQKGVNQPQHF

clone_size: few
j_call: TRBJ1-2
v_call: TRBV25-1
d_call: TRBD1
cdr3_nt: TGTGCCAGCAGTGAGCAGACAGGGGGAGTCTATGGCTACACCTTC
cdr3_aa: CASSEQTGGVYGYTF

clone_size: few
j_call: TRBJ1-1
v_call: TRBV4-3
d_call: -
cdr3_nt: TGCGCCAGCAGCCAAGATAGGACGCAGGGTGAAGCTTTCTTT
cdr3_aa: CASSQDRTQGEAFF

clone_size: many
j_call: TRBJ2-1
v_call: TRBV14
d_call: TRBD2
cdr3_nt: TGTGCCAGCAGCCTCCCGGGACTAGGCTACAATGAGCAGTTCTTC
cdr3_aa: CASSLPGLGYNEQFF

clone_size: many
j_call: TRBJ2-7
v_call: TRBV15
d_call: -
cdr3_nt: TGTGCCACCAGCAGCATATTCGGGGAGCAGTACTTC
cdr3_aa: CATSSIFGEQYF

clone_size: many
j_call: TRBJ1-6
v_call: TRBV4-2
d_call: -
cdr3_nt: TGTGCCAGCAGCCAAGACGGTGTGGGGAGAGGCTCACCCCTCCACTTT
cdr3_aa: CASSQDGVGRGSPLHF

clone_size: -
j_call: TRBJ2-5
v_call: TRBV29-1
d_call: -
cdr3_nt: TGCAGCGTCGGGGGTGCCCCTCAAGAGACCCAGTACTTC
cdr3_aa: CSVGGAPQETQYF

clone_size: many
j_call: TRBJ1-1
v_call: TRBV7-6
d_call: -
cdr3_nt: TGTGCCAGCAGCTTAGTCACAGGCCTAGGCATGAACACTGAAGCTTTCTTT
cdr3_aa: CASSLVTGLGMNTEAFF

clone_size: few
j_call: TRBJ2-3
v_call: TRBV28
d_call: -
cdr3_nt: TGTGCCAGCAAGGTGGGGGGAGTTCTAGATACGCAGTATTTT
cdr3_aa: CASKVGGVLDTQYF

clone_size: -
j_call: TRBJ2-1
v_call: TRBV5-4
d_call: TRBD2
cdr3_nt: TGTGCCAGCTCGCTTGGGCGGGGGATCTCCTACAATGAGCAGTTCTTC
cdr3_aa: CASSLGRGISYNEQFF

clone_size: few
j_call: TRBJ2-3
v_call: TRBV5-1
d_call: -
cdr3_nt: TGCGCCAGCAGCTTGAGCCGGGGAGGCGGCCCAGATACGCAGTATTTT
cdr3_aa: CASSLSRGGGPDTQYF

clone_size: -
j_call: TRBJ1-2
v_call: TRBV20-1
d_call: TRBD1
cdr3_nt: TGCAGTGCTCTAAGAGAGGGACAGGGGAATGGCTACACCTTC
cdr3_aa: CSALREGQGNGYTF

clone_size: -
j_call: TRBJ2-3
v_call: TRBV5-1
d_call: -
cdr3_nt: TGCGCCAGCAGCTTGGGGACGCAGTATAGCACAGATACGCAGTATTTT
cdr3_aa: CASSLGTQYSTDTQYF

clone_size: few
j_call: TRBJ1-3
v_call: TRBV18
d_call: -
cdr3_nt: TGTGCCAGCTCACCCAAGGACGGAGGGCTGGTTGGAAACACCATATATTTT
cdr3_aa: CASSPKDGGLVGNTIYF

clone_size: -
j_call: TRBJ2-5
v_call: TRBV5-1
d_call: -
cdr3_nt: TGCGCCAGCAGCCCACATCACGGTCAGGCACAAGAGACCCAGTACTTC
cdr3_aa: CASSPHHGQAQETQYF

clone_size: many
j_call: TRBJ2-4
v_call: TRBV4-3
d_call: TRBD2
cdr3_nt: TGCGCCAGCAGCCAAGATTACCGAGGTAGCGGGCAAAACATTCAGTACTTC
cdr3_aa: CASSQDYRGSGQNIQYF

clone_size: -
j_call: TRBJ1-1
v_call: TRBV14
d_call: -
cdr3_nt: TGTGCCACCGGGAACACTGAAGCTTTCTTT
cdr3_aa: CATGNTEAFF

clone_size: many
j_call: TRBJ2-5
v_call: TRBV5-1
d_call: TRBD1
cdr3_nt: TGCGCCAGTCACAGGGGGTACCAAGAGACCCAGTACTTC
cdr3_aa: CASHRGYQETQYF

clone_size: few
j_call: TRBJ2-2
v_call: TRBV3-1
d_call: -
cdr3_nt: TGTGCCAGCAGCCAAGATTCAGGGGTAGTGGAGCTGTTTTTT
cdr3_aa: CASSQDSGVVELFF

clone_size: many
j_call: TRBJ1-2
v_call: TRBV11-3
d_call: -
cdr3_nt: TGTGCCAGCAGCTTCGGCGGGGGGCCGATCTTATATGGCTACACCTTC
cdr3_aa: CASSFGGGPILYGYTF

clone_size: few
j_call: TRBJ1-5
v_call: TRBV7-2
d_call: -
cdr3_nt: TGTGCCAGCAGCGGGGGGGGACCGGCATACAATCAGCCCCAGCATTTT
cdr3_aa: CASSGGGPAYNQPQHF

clone_size: many
j_call: TRBJ2-2
v_call: TRBV10-3
d_call: TRBD1
cdr3_nt: TGTGCCATCAGTGACAGGGGACAGGGTACCGGGGAGCTGTTTTTT
cdr3_aa: CAISDRGQGTGELFF

clone_size: few
j_call: TRBJ1-5
v_call: TRBV20-1
d_call: -
cdr3_nt: TGCAGTGCCGTGACCGATAGCAATCAGCCCCAGCATTTT
cdr3_aa: CSAVTDSNQPQHF

clone_size: few
j_call: TRBJ2-7
v_call: TRBV12-3/TRBV12-4
d_call: TRBD2
cdr3_nt: TGTGCCAGCAGCCGATTGGGACTAGCGGGAGAGAACGAGCAGTACTTC
cdr3_aa: CASSRLGLAGENEQYF

clone_size: -
j_call: TRBJ2-1
v_call: TRBV6-1
d_call: TRBD2
cdr3_nt: TGTGCCAGCAGTGACGGGACTAGCGGGGGATCAAGGCAGTTCTTC
cdr3_aa: CASSDGTSGGSRQFF

clone_size: -
j_call: TRBJ2-7
v_call: TRBV18
d_call: -
cdr3_nt: TGTGCCAGCTCACCTGGACTATCGGACTACGAGCAGTACTTC
cdr3_aa: CASSPGLSDYEQYF

clone_size: many
j_call: TRBJ2-3
v_call: TRBV6-1
d_call: TRBD2
cdr3_nt: TGTGCCAGCAGGCTAGCGGGGAGCACAGATACGCAGTATTTT
cdr3_aa: CASRLAGSTDTQYF